The rows below give T cell receptor beta chains drawn from one sample of a study of regulatory T cells in long-lasting Graves disease. Via MiXCR, TCRdb re-called the multiplex PCR reads, giving one row per CDR3 protein. The sample lists 400,000 to 500,000 distinct CDR3 sequences; roughly 22% were seen once. Source: peripheral blood mononuclear cells (PBMCs), taken when the disease was refractory, from a patient treated with antithyroid drugs. Receptor source: a female donor with Graves disease. CDR3s include the opening cysteine and the closing phenylalanine or tryptophan. Fields, in order: CDR3 protein, CDR3 DNA, D gene, clone size, J gene, V gene. The D gene is left open where the match is weak. A clone size is listed for some rows: how often the clone was seen (once, few, many), or a class if it is expanded.

CDR3 protein: CASSLGGQGEGYEQYF
CDR3 DNA: TGTGCCAGCAGTCTAGGGGGACAGGGCGAGGGCTACGAGCAGTACTTC
D gene: TRBD1
clone size: many
J gene: TRBJ2-7
V gene: TRBV12-3/TRBV12-4

CDR3 protein: CAKTGVYNEQFF
CDR3 DNA: TGTGCCAAGACAGGGGTTTACAATGAGCAGTTCTTC
D gene: TRBD1
clone size: many
J gene: TRBJ2-1
V gene: TRBV2

CDR3 protein: CASSIPLNLLTQYF
CDR3 DNA: TGTGCCAGTAGTATCCCCCTAAATCTACTTACGCAGTATTTT
D gene: -
clone size: -
J gene: TRBJ2-3
V gene: TRBV19

CDR3 protein: CASSFRDRVYEQYF
CDR3 DNA: TGTGCCAGCAGCTTCCGGGACAGAGTTTACGAGCAGTACTTC
D gene: TRBD1
clone size: many
J gene: TRBJ2-7
V gene: TRBV11-2

CDR3 protein: CASSYSKQGTAYEQYF
CDR3 DNA: TGTGCCAGCAGTTACTCGAAACAGGGGACGGCCTACGAGCAGTACTTC
D gene: TRBD1
clone size: many
J gene: TRBJ2-7
V gene: TRBV6-2/TRBV6-3

CDR3 protein: CASSSGLALTDTQYF
CDR3 DNA: TGTGCCAGCAGCTCGGGACTAGCGCTCACAGATACGCAGTATTTT
D gene: TRBD2
clone size: -
J gene: TRBJ2-3
V gene: TRBV7-9

CDR3 protein: CASSTPTVPNYGYTF
CDR3 DNA: TGTGCCAGCAGTACACCGACGGTTCCGAACTATGGCTACACCTTC
D gene: -
clone size: many
J gene: TRBJ1-2
V gene: TRBV6-1

CDR3 protein: CSARSRTGGTGNTIYF
CDR3 DNA: TGCAGTGCTAGGTCCAGGACAGGGGGCACTGGAAACACCATATATTTT
D gene: TRBD1
clone size: -
J gene: TRBJ1-3
V gene: TRBV20-1

CDR3 protein: CASSPTGGEGYTF
CDR3 DNA: TGTGCCAGCAGCCCCACAGGGGGTGAAGGCTACACCTTC
D gene: TRBD1
clone size: few
J gene: TRBJ1-2
V gene: TRBV7-3

CDR3 protein: CASNKALSYEQYF
CDR3 DNA: TGTGCCAGCAACAAGGCCCTGAGCTACGAGCAGTACTTC
D gene: -
clone size: many
J gene: TRBJ2-7
V gene: TRBV28

CDR3 protein: CASSELGPSYEQYF
CDR3 DNA: TGTGCCAGCAGTGAATTGGGACCATCCTACGAGCAGTACTTC
D gene: -
clone size: few
J gene: TRBJ2-7
V gene: TRBV25-1

CDR3 protein: CASSQRHSGIDYGYTF
CDR3 DNA: TGTGCCAGCAGCCAAAGGCACAGTGGGATTGACTATGGCTACACCTTC
D gene: -
clone size: -
J gene: TRBJ1-2
V gene: TRBV14

CDR3 protein: CASSIDRSRGETQYF
CDR3 DNA: TGTGCCAGTAGTATTGACAGATCCCGGGGGGAGACCCAGTACTTC
D gene: -
clone size: once
J gene: TRBJ2-5
V gene: TRBV19

CDR3 protein: CASSLETPPAFF
CDR3 DNA: TGTGCCAGCAGCTTGGAGACCCCACCAGCTTTCTTT
D gene: -
clone size: -
J gene: TRBJ1-1
V gene: TRBV28

CDR3 protein: CAWSLPHRGFYEQYF
CDR3 DNA: TGTGCCTGGAGTCTGCCTCATAGGGGGTTCTACGAGCAGTACTTC
D gene: -
clone size: few
J gene: TRBJ2-7
V gene: TRBV30